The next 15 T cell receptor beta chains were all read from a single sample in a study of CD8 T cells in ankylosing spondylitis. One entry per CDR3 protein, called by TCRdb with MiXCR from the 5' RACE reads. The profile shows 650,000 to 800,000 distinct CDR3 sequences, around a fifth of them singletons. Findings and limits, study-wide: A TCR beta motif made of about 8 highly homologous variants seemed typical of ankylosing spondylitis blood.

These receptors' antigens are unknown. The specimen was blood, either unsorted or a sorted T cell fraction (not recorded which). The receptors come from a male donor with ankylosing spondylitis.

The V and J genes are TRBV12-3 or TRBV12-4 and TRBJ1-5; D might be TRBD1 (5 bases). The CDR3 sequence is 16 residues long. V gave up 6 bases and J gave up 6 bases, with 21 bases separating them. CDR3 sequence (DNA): TGTGCCAGCAGCACTCGGCCCGGAGGGGCTGGTCAGCCCCAGCATTTT. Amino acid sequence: CASSTRPGGAGQPQHF.

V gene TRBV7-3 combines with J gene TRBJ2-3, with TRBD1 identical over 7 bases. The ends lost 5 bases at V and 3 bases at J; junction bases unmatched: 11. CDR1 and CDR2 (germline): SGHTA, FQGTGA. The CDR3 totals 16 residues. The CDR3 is CASSPEGGFSTDTQYF. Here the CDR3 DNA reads TGTGCCAGCAGCCCCGAAGGGGGCTTTAGTACAGATACGCAGTATTTT.

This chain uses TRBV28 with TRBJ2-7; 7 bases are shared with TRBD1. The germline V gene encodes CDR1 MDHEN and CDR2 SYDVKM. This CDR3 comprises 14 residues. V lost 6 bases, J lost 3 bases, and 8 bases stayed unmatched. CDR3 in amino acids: CASRSGQASYEQYF. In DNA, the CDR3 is TGTGCCAGCAGATCCGGACAGGCTAGCTACGAGCAGTACTTC.

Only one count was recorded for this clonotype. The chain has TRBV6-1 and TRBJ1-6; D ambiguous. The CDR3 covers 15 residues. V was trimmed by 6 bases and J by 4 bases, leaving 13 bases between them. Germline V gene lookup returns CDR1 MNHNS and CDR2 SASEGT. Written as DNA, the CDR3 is TGTGCCAGCAGCCCTCGGGGAGGGTATAATTCACCCCTCCACTTT. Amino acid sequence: CASSPRGGYNSPLHF.

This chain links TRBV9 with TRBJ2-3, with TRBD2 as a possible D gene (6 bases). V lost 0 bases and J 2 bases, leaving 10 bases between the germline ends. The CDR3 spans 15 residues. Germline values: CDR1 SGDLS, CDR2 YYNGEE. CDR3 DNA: TGTGCCAGCAGCGTAGATGGGGGGTACACAGATACGCAGTATTTT. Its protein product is CASSVDGGYTDTQYF.

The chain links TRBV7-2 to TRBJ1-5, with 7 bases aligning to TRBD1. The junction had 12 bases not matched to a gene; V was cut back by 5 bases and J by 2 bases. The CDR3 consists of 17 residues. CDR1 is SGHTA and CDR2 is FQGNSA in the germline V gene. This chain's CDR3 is CASSPRTRQGGNQPQHF. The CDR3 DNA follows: TGTGCCAGCAGCCCACGTACCAGACAGGGCGGCAATCAGCCCCAGCATTTT. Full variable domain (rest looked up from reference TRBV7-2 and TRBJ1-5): GAGVSQSPSNKVTEKGKDVELRCDPISGHTALYWYRQSLGQGLEFLIYFQGNSAPDKSGLPSDRFSAERTGGSVSTLTIQRTQQEDSAVYLCASSPRTRQGGNQPQHFGDGTRLSIL.

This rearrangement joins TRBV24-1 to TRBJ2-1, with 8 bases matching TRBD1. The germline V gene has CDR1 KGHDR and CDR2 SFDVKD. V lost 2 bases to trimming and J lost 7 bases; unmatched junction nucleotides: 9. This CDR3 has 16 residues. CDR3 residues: CATSDSRTGLGNEQFF. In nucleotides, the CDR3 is TGTGCCACCAGTGATTCTAGGACAGGGCTCGGAAATGAGCAGTTCTTC.

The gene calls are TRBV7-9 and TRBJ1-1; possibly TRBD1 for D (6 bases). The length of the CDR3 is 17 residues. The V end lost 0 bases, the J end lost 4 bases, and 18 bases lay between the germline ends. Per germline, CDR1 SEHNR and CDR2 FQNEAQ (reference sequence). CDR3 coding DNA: TGTGCCAGCAGCTTAGCCGCCCCAACAGGGATGGGCACTGAAGCTTTCTTT. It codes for CASSLAAPTGMGTEAFF.

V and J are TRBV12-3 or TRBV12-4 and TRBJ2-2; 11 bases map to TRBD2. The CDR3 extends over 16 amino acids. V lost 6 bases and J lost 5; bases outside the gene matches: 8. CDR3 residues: CASSPLLAGVTGELFF. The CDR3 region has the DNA TGTGCCAGCAGCCCCCTACTAGCGGGGGTGACCGGGGAGCTGTTTTTT.

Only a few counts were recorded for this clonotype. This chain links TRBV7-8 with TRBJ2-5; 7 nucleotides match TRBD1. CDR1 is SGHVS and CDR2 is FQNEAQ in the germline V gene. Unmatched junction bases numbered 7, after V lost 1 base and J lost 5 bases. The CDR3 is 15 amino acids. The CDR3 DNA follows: TGTGCCAGCAGCTTAGGGACAGGAGGCGGTGAGACCCAGTACTTC. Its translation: CASSLGTGGGETQYF.

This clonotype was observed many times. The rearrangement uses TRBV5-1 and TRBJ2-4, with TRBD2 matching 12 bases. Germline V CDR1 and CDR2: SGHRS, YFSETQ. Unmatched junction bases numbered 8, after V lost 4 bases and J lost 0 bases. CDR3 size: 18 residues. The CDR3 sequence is CASSKTSGGLLAKNIQYF. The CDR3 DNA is TGCGCCAGCAGCAAGACTAGCGGGGGCCTTCTAGCCAAAAACATTCAGTACTTC.

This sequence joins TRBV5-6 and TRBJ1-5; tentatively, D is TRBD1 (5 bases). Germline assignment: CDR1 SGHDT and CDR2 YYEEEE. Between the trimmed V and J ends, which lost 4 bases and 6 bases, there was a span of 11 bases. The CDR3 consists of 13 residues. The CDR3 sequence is CASSNSGGQPQHF. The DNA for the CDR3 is TGTGCCAGCAGCAACTCGGGGGGTCAGCCCCAGCATTTT.

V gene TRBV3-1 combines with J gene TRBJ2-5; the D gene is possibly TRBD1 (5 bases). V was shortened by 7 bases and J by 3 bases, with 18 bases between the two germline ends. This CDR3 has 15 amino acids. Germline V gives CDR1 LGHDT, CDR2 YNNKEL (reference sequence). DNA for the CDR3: TGTGCCAGCATTCACACCGGCGAGACAGAAGAGACCCAGTACTTC. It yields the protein CASIHTGETEETQYF.

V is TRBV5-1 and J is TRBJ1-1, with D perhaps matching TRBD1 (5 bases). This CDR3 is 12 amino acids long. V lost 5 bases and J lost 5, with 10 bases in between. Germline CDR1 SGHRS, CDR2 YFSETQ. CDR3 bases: TGCGCCAGCAGGAACCCAGGGACTGAAGCTTTCTTT. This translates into CASRNPGTEAFF.

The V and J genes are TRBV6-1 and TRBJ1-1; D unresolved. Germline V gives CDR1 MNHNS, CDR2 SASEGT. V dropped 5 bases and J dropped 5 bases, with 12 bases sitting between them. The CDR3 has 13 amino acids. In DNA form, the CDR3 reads TGTGCCAGCAGTACCCTCTCTGGGACTGAAGCTTTCTTT. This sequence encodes CASSTLSGTEAFF.